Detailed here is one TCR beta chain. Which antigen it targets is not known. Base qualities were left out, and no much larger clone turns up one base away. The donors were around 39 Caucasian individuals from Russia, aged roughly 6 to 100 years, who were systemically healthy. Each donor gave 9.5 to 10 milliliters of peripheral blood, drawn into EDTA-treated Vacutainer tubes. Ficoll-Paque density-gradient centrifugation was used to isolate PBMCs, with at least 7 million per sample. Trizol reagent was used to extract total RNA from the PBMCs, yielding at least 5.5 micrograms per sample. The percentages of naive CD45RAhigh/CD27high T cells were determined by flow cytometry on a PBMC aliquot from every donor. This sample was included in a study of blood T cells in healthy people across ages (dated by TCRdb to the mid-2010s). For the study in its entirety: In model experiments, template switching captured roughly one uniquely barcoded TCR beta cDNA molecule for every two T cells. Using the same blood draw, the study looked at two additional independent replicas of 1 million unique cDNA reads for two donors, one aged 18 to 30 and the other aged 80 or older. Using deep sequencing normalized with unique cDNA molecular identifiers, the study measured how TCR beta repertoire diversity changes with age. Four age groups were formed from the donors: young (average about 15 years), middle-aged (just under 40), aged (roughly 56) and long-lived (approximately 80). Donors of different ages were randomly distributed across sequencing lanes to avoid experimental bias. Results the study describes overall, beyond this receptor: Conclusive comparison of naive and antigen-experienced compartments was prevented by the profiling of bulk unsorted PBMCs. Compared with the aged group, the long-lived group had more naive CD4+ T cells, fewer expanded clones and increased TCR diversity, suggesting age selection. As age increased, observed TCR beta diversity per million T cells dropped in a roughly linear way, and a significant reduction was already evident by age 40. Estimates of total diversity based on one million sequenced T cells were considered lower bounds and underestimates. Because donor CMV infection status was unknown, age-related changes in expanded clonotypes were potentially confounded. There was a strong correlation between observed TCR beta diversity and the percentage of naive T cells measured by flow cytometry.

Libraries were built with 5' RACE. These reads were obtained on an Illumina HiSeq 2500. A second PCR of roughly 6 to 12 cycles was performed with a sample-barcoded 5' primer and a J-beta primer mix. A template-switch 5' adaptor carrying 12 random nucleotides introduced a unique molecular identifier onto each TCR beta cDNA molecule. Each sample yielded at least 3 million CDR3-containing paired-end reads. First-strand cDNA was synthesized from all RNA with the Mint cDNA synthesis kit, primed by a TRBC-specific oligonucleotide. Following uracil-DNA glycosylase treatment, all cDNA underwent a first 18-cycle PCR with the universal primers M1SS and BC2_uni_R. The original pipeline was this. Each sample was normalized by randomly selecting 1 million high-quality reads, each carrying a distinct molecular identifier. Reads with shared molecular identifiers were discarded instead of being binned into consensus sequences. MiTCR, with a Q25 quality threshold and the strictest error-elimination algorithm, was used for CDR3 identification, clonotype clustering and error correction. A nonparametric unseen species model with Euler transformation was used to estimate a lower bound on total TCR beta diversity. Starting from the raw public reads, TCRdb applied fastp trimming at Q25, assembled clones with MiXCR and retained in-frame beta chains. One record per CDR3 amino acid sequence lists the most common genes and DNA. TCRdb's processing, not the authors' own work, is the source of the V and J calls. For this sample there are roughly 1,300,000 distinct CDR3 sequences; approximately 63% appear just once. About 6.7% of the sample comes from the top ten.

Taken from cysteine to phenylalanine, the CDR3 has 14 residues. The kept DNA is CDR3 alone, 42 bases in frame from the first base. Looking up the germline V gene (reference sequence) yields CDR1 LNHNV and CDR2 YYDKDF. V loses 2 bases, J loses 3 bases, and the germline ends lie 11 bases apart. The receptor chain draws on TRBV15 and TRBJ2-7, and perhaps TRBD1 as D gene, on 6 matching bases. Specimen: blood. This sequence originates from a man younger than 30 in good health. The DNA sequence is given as TGTGCCACCAGCAGACGACAGGCGGACTACGAGCAGTACTTC. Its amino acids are CATSRRQADYEQYF.